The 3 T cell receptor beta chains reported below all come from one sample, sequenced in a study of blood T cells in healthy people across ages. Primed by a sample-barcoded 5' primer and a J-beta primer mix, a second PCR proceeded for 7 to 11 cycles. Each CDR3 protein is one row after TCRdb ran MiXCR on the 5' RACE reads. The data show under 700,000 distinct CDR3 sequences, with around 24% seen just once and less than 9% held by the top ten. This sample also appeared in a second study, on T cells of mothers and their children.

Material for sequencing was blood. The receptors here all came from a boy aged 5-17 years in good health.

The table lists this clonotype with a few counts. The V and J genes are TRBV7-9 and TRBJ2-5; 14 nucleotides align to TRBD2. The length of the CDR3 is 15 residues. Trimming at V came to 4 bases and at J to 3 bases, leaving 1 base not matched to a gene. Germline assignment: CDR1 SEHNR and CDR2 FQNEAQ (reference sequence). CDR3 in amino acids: CASSWGLAGEETQYF. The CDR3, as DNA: TGTGCCAGCAGCTGGGGACTAGCGGGAGAAGAGACCCAGTACTTC.

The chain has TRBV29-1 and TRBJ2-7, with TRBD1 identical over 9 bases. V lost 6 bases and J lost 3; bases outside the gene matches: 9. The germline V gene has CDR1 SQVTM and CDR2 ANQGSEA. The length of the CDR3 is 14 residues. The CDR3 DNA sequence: TGCAGCGTGGTGGGACAGGGTAAGGTCTACGAGCAGTACTTC. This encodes CSVVGQGKVYEQYF.

CDR3 in DNA: TGTGCCAGCAGTGAAGACGGCGGTTCTAACTACCCCCAGCATTTT. It is translated as CASSEDGGSNYPQHF. The gene calls are TRBV6-1 and TRBJ1-5; D gene ambiguous. From germline, CDR1 is MNHNS and CDR2 SASEGT. This CDR3 comprises 15 residues. The V end lost 1 base, the J end lost 10 bases, and 17 bases lay between the germline ends.